The entry below gives a single T cell receptor (beta chain) sequence along with its context. This sample also contains other DNA sequences that code for the same CDR3. The data derive from a study of blood T cell repertoires in COVID-19. The age range of participants was about 18 to 90 years, with residence in more than 20 US areas. Recovery meant two consecutive negative NP/OP PCR tests, professional clearance, or resolved symptoms. Original methodology: Amplification with reference gene primers provided the estimates of nucleated cell counts. Data came from immunoSEQ multiplex PCR; TCRdb stores just in-frame clones and leaves some out. The D gene and trimming were derived from the DNA, and the V and J assignments and clone size from that table. The sample shows approximately 500,000 clones, around 87% of them seen only once. CDR3 size: 13 residues. Trimming left V 0 bases short and J 4 bases short, with 6 bases between. Looked up from germline, CDR1 is ENHRY and CDR2 is SYGVKD.

The receptor comes from a woman in her thirties or forties who had recovered from COVID-19. Material for sequencing was PBMCs or T cells enriched from blood (not recorded which). The chain recombines TRBV10-3 with TRBJ1-2, with a tentative D call TRBD1 (5 bases). The CDR3 nucleotides are TGTGCCATCAGTGAGTCGGGGGGCTATGGCTACACCTTC. It codes for CAISESGGYGYTF.